This T cell receptor (beta chain) was recovered during a study of human T cells and chemical hapten exposure. Time point in this sample: patch test 1, 2 weeks after DPC sensitization. Indicated treatment: therapeutic diphenylcyclopropenone sensitization with weekly scalp DPC. From the RACE reads, TCRdb called clonotypes with MiXCR, one entry per CDR3 protein. The data hold around 110,000 distinct CDR3 sequences, with about 12% observed a single time. The starting material was whole blood, obtained in connection with sensitization to the hapten diphenylcyclopropenone (DPC). The source is a woman aged 45-60 years with alopecia areata. Some clones in this sample may be carry-over from other donors' samples.

DNA for the CDR3: TGTGCCAGCAGTTTGAAGAGCTATGGCTACACCTTC. Its translation: CASSLKSYGYTF. The chain employs TRBV28 and TRBJ1-2, with D unclear. CDR3 length: 12 amino acids. The germline CDR1 and CDR2 sequences are MDHEN and SYDVKM. Trimming took 3 bases from V and 4 from J, leaving 6 bases between them.